The 13 T cell receptor beta chains reported below all come from one sample, sequenced in a study of CXCR3-negative and CXCR3-positive naive CD8 T cells. cDNA libraries for TRB were generated by 5' RACE incorporating UMI labels. Each CDR3 protein gets one entry in TCRdb, which reprocessed the 5' RACE reads and gives no DNA. This listing includes 35,000 to 45,000 distinct CDR3 sequences. The sample comprised naive CXCR3- CD8+ T cells from blood. This sample's subset: CD45RO-CCR7+CD27+CD95- naive CD8+ T cells lacking CXCR3 (TNR3-). These receptors originate from a human donor in good health. Some clones in this sample may be carry-over from other donors' samples.

The CDR3 region is CSVGKGDSYNEQFF. The gene calls are TRBV29-1 and TRBJ2-1; TCRdb picks TRBD1, but there is no DNA to check that call. This CDR3 has 14 residues. The germline V gene encodes CDR1 SQVTM and CDR2 ANQGSEA.

The genes are TRBV27 and TRBJ1-2. CDR3 length equals 11 residues. Germline V gene data show CDR1 as MNHEY and CDR2 as SMNVEV (reference sequence). CDR3 residues: CASAGGHGYTF.

This rearrangement joins TRBV21-1 to TRBJ2-3; TCRdb picks TRBD2, but there is no DNA to check that call. TRBV21-1 is assigned pseudogene status. This CDR3 spans 17 amino acids. This chain's CDR3 is CASSKPFGRGQTDTQYF.

The V gene is TRBV24-1, the J gene TRBJ2-5; TCRdb proposes TRBD2, but this gene call is untestable without DNA. CDR1 and CDR2 (germline): KGHDR, SFDVKD. There are 15 residues in the CDR3. CDR3 protein: CATSDGTSGQETQYF.

This clonotype counts as medium-sized by frequency. The chain carries TRBV4-3 and TRBJ1-1. This CDR3 has 15 amino acids. The germline V gene has CDR1 LGHNA and CDR2 YSLEER. The CDR3 is CASSQDAALNTEAFF.

V and J are TRBV7-2 and TRBJ1-1; absent DNA, TCRdb's TRBD1 call cannot be checked. CDR3 size: 15 residues. The germline V gene encodes CDR1 SGHTA and CDR2 FQGNSA. Here the CDR3 reads CASSLHWGLNTEAFF.

The V gene is TRBV29-1, the J gene TRBJ2-7; without DNA, the TCRdb call of TRBD1 cannot be checked. CDR3 length equals 13 residues. Germline CDR1 reads SQVTM; CDR2 reads ANQGSEA. CDR3 loop: CSVEPGTGDEQYF.

The chain employs TRBV28 and TRBJ2-7; the TCRdb call, TRBD2, lacks DNA for checking. CDR1 and CDR2 from the germline V gene are MDHEN and SYDVKM. The CDR3 contains 16 residues. The CDR3 loop reads CASSLYGTHVTYEQYF.

The rearrangement links TRBV5-1 to TRBJ2-7; TCRdb's D call of TRBD2 is untestable without DNA. This CDR3 is built from 13 residues. Germline V gene lookup returns CDR1 SGHRS and CDR2 YFSETQ. This CDR3 is CASSLGGPREQYF.

The chain employs TRBV20-1 and TRBJ1-2; there is no DNA to check the TCRdb D call of TRBD1. CDR1 is DFQATT and CDR2 is SNEGSKA in the germline V gene (reference sequence). The CDR3 contains 14 residues. The CDR3 spells CSALKRGVNYGYTF.

V and J are TRBV7-6 and TRBJ2-7. CDR3 size: 14 residues. The germline gives CDR1 SGHVS, CDR2 FNYEAQ. CDR3 in amino acids: CASSLGSGAYGQYF. The whole variable domain, filled in from reference TRBV7-6 and TRBJ2-7, reads GAGVSQSPRYKVTKRGQDVALRCDPISGHVSLYWYRQALGQGPEFLTYFNYEAQQDKSGLPNDRFSAERPEGSISTLTIQRTEQRDSAMYRCASSLGSGAYGQYFGPGTRLTVT.

The chain joins TRBV15 to TRBJ2-5; as DNA is missing, the TRBD1 call by TCRdb cannot be tested. The V gene's germline CDR1 is LNHNV and CDR2 YYDKDF (reference sequence). The length of the CDR3 is 20 residues. CDR3 residues: CATSRPLLLGQDPNQETQYF.

The chain links TRBV12-3 or TRBV12-4 to TRBJ2-7; the D gene TCRdb calls, TRBD1, cannot be checked with no DNA. The CDR3 runs to 13 residues. CDR3: CASSFGGQYEQYF.